This T cell receptor (beta chain) was profiled in a study of T cell changes during pregnancy in multiple sclerosis. The CDR3 consists of 15 residues. Unmatched junction bases numbered 8, after V lost 4 bases and J lost 7 bases. Germline loops: CDR1 SEHNR, CDR2 FQNEAQ (reference sequence). Profiled with immunoSEQ multiplex PCR; TCRdb holds only in-frame clones, not every one. The sample lists roughly 58,000 clones; around 94% were seen once. This chain uses TRBV7-9 with TRBJ1-5; 9 nucleotides match TRBD1. This clonotype originated in a female donor with multiple sclerosis, enrolled in a pregnancy study. Source: CD8+ T cells from peripheral blood mononuclear cells, taken in the third trimester of pregnancy. CDR3 in DNA: TGTGCCAGCAGCTCCCTGGACAGGGGAAGCCAGCCCCAGCATTTT. This sequence encodes CASSSLDRGSQPQHF.